The sequence of this T cell receptor beta chain was determined in a study of blood T cell repertoires in COVID-19. Looking at the study overall: COVID-19 samples from acute and convalescent phases originated in the United States, Italy and Spain. In each case, the material was cDNA or gDNA derived from T cells, B-cell-depleted T cells, or PBMCs.

Germline CDR1 reads MNHEY; CDR2 reads SMNVEV (reference sequence). The CDR3 is 13 amino acids. Trimming cost V 1 base and J 7 bases; bases outside gene matches: 3. Authors' analysis steps: Amplification with reference gene primers provided the estimates of nucleated cell counts. The table came from immunoSEQ multiplex PCR; TCRdb's copy has only in-frame clones and leaves some out. V and J calls and clone size are copied from that table; D and trimming were computed from the DNA. The sample has approximately 110,000 clones, around 89% seen once. The chain couples TRBV27 to TRBJ1-1; TRBD1 agrees at 7 bases. Sequencing was performed on peripheral blood. The source is a woman aged 80 or over with acute or convalescent COVID-19. The CDR3 region has the DNA TGTGCCAGCAGTTTATTGGGACAGAATGAAGCTTTCTTT. It encodes CASSLLGQNEAFF.